This T cell receptor (beta chain) was profiled in a study of OX40 agonist ivuxolimab in advanced cancers. For the study at large: The mean age was roughly 60 years, ranging from about 23 to 85, with about 87% of participants male. Earlier anti-PD-1, anti-PD-L1 or anti-CTLA-4 therapy was permitted; 35% to 50% had received some. Three dose-escalation patients had partial responses: one with hepatocellular carcinoma and two with cutaneous melanoma.

A word on this clone: Its matching antigen is unknown.

Repertoires were generated with immunoSEQ multiplex PCR, while TCRdb's copy carries only in-frame clones and drops some. The data contain about 79,000 clones, about 91% of them singletons. The length of the CDR3 is 15 residues. The V and J ends lost 1 base and 0 bases respectively, with 10 bases between them. CDR1 and CDR2 (germline): MNHNS, SASEGT. Study-level findings and limits: Low clonal expansion, among the lowest seen, marked partial responders at 0.1-3.0 mg/kg.

The source was CD4+ or CD8+ T cells sorted from blood, collected in a trial of the OX40 agonist ivuxolimab. The rearrangement links TRBV6-1 to TRBJ2-7; no clear D gene. This clonotype was obtained from an adult with an advanced solid tumor such as melanoma, head and neck, liver or kidney cancer. This CDR3 is CASSEVGSSSYEQYF. CDR3 nucleotides: TGTGCCAGCAGTGAAGTGGGCAGTAGCTCCTACGAGCAGTACTTC.